This T cell receptor (beta chain) was captured by sequencing in a study of lymphopenia after photon versus proton radiotherapy. The data were produced by immunoSEQ multiplex PCR, yet TCRdb's version contains in-frame clones alone and is incomplete. The sample carries about 45,000 clones, 85% recorded once. The CDR3 has 14 amino acids. The V gene end was trimmed by 6 bases and the J gene end by 1 base; junction bases not matched to a gene: 3. Germline V lookup: CDR1 LNHDA, CDR2 SQIVND (reference sequence). On this clone: No antigen is known for it.

Study-level points and caveats: In patients who died, overall survival fell as post-nadir TCR diversity dropped more. Survival link was tested only in deceased patients; proton benefit remains a possibility. Under photons, naive T cells and diversity fell while effector/memory populations rose.

The material sequenced was peripheral blood, taken from a patient treated with photon-based radiotherapy. The rearrangement uses TRBV19 and TRBJ2-3; TRBD1 agrees at 8 bases. This clonotype was obtained from a man aged 35 to 55 with gastric cancer. The CDR3 here is CASSSTGGTDTQYF. CDR3 DNA sequence: TGTGCCAGTAGCTCGACAGGGGGCACAGATACGCAGTATTTT.